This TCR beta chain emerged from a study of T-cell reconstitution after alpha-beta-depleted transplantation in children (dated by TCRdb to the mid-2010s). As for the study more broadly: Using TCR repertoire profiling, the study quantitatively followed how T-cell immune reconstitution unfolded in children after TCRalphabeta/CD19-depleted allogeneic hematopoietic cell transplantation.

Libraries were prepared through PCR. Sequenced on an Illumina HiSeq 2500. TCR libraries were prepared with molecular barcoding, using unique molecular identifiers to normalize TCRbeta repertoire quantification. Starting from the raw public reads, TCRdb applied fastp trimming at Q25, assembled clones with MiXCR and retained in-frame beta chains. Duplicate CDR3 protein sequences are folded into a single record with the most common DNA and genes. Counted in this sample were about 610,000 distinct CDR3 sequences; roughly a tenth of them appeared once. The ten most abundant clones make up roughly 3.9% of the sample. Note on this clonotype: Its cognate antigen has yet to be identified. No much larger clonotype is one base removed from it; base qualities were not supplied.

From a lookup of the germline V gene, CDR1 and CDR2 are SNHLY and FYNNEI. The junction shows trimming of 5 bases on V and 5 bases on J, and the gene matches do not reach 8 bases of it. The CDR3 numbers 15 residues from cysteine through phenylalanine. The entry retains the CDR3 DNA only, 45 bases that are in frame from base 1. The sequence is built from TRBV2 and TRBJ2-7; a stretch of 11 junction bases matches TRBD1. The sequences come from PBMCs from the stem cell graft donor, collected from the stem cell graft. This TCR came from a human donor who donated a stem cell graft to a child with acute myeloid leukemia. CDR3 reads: CASSSGGTGGNEQYF. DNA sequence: TGTGCCAGCAGTTCAGGCGGGACAGGGGGGAACGAGCAGTACTTC.